The next 28 T cell receptor beta chains were all read from a single sample in a study of T-cell reconstitution after alpha-beta-depleted transplantation in children. The library targeted TCRbeta and was prepared with unique molecular identifiers. TCRdb re-derived calls from the PCR reads in MiXCR, one entry per CDR3 protein. Of fewer than 400,000 distinct CDR3 sequences listed, about a fifth are singletons. The sequencing used PBMCs from the stem cell graft donor, collected from the stem cell graft. All receptors come from a human donor who donated a stem cell graft to a child with acute myeloid leukemia.

This clonotype appeared a few times. This sequence joins TRBV29-1 and TRBJ1-6; weak D call: TRBD1 (5 bases). Germline CDR1 is SQVTM and CDR2 is ANQGSEA. The CDR3 length is 12 residues. The germline V and J ends were trimmed by 4 bases and 10 bases, with 11 bases remaining between them. Here the CDR3 reads CSVGDFGSPLHF. The DNA for the CDR3 is TGCAGCGTTGGGGACTTCGGGTCACCCCTCCACTTT.

This clonotype was detected ten times or more. The rearrangement joins TRBV20-1 to TRBJ2-2; TRBD2 agrees at 12 bases. With V trimmed by 6 bases and J by 7 bases, 6 bases remained unmatched. The CDR3 extends over 14 amino acids. Germline loops: CDR1 DFQATT, CDR2 SNEGSKA (reference sequence). For the CDR3, the DNA is TGCAGTGCCTGGACTAGCGGGATTCGCGGGGAGCTGTTTTTT. Translation gives CSAWTSGIRGELFF.

This clonotype was seen many times. The chain combines TRBV20-1 with TRBJ2-7, with 14 bases fitting TRBD2. The V gene's germline CDR1 is DFQATT and CDR2 SNEGSKA (reference sequence). The CDR3 is 15 amino acids. Trimming cost V 7 bases and J 7 bases; bases outside gene matches: 12. CDR3 amino acids: CSVQGLAGASGEQYF. The CDR3 DNA reads as TGCAGTGTTCAGGGACTAGCGGGAGCTTCGGGAGAGCAGTACTTC.

This rearrangement joins TRBV5-1 to TRBJ2-1, with D perhaps matching TRBD2 (6 bases). V was cut by 4 bases and J by 6 bases, with 17 bases left in between. The CDR3 extends over 15 amino acids. CDR1 is SGHRS, CDR2 YFSETQ, per germline. The CDR3 region is CASSPGSAGVNEQFF. CDR3 DNA: TGCGCCAGCAGCCCGGGGTCAGCGGGCGTCAATGAGCAGTTCTTC.

This clonotype showed up just a few times. The chain joins TRBV12-3 or TRBV12-4 to TRBJ1-1; D perhaps matches TRBD1 (5 bases). Trimming took 3 bases from V and 5 from J, leaving 22 bases between them. The CDR3 loop spans 17 amino acids. In DNA form, the CDR3 reads TGTGCCAGCAGTTTCGGCAGAATCATCCCGGGGGGGACTGAAGCTTTCTTT. Encoded protein: CASSFGRIIPGGTEAFF.

The chain uses TRBV27 and TRBJ1-6; TRBD1 agrees at 10 bases. This CDR3 region has 14 residues. Germline V gene lookup returns CDR1 MNHEY and CDR2 SMNVEV (reference sequence). After removal of 6 bases from V and 8 bases from J, the junction contained 4 bases not matched to a gene. For the CDR3, the DNA is TGTGCCAGCAGGAAGACAGGGGGCGATTCACCCCTCCACTTT. Translated, it gives CASRKTGGDSPLHF.

This clonotype came up a few times. The chain joins TRBV7-2 to TRBJ2-5, with a weak D call TRBD2 (5 bases). This CDR3 has 14 amino acids. Trimming pared 1 base from V and 5 bases from J, leaving 11 bases between. Germline V gene sequence: CDR1 SGHTA, CDR2 FQGNSA. Written as DNA, the CDR3 is TGTGCCAGCAGCTTAGACCGGGGTCCCGAGACCCAGTACTTC. Its translation: CASSLDRGPETQYF.

This clonotype was recorded at least ten times. This chain links TRBV25-1 with TRBJ1-5, with D hard to call. The CDR3 contains 13 residues. V was shortened by 5 bases and J by 5 bases, with 10 bases between the two germline ends. Germline V CDR1 and CDR2: MGHDK, SYGVNS. CDR3 amino acids: CASSRHVHQPQHF. Here the CDR3 DNA reads TGTGCCAGCAGTCGACACGTCCATCAGCCCCAGCATTTT.

The chain is built from TRBV7-8 and TRBJ2-1; 7 bases are a match to TRBD1. Germline assignment: CDR1 SGHVS and CDR2 FQNEAQ. This CDR3 comprises 16 residues. The J segment lost 1 base and the V segment lost 5 bases, leaving 8 bases of the junction unmatched. The CDR3, as DNA: TGTGCCAGCAGCATGAGACAGGGTCTTTCCTACAATGAGCAGTTCTTC. This translates into CASSMRQGLSYNEQFF.

The sample holds a few counts of this clonotype. V is TRBV12-3 or TRBV12-4 and J is TRBJ2-3; 9 bases match TRBD1. CDR3 size: 14 residues. Trimming at V came to 6 bases and at J to 7 bases, leaving 8 bases not matched to a gene. CDR3 DNA: TGTGCCAGCAGGGAGGGACAGGGCGGGAATACGCAGTATTTT. It codes for CASREGQGGNTQYF.

V usage is TRBV14 and J usage is TRBJ2-1; 13 nucleotides line up with TRBD2. The V gene's germline CDR1 is SGHDN and CDR2 FVKESK. V was pared by 4 bases and J by 0 bases, with 3 bases of the junction left unmatched. The CDR3 runs to 17 residues. In nucleotides, the CDR3 is TGTGCCAGCAGCCGCTGGACTAGCGGGAGCTCCTACAATGAGCAGTTCTTC. Translating it yields CASSRWTSGSSYNEQFF.

The sample holds many counts of this clonotype. The rearrangement joins TRBV7-2 to TRBJ2-7, with a weak D call TRBD1 (6 bases). In germline, CDR1 is SGHTA, CDR2 FQGNSA. The CDR3 spans 13 residues. The germline V and J ends were trimmed by 4 bases and 3 bases, with 10 bases remaining between them. Here the CDR3 DNA reads TGTGCCAGCAGCTCCAAGGGGGACTACGAGCAGTACTTC. Translating it yields CASSSKGDYEQYF.

This rearrangement joins TRBV10-1 to TRBJ2-6; D not certain. The germline gives CDR1 WNHNN, CDR2 SYGVQD (reference sequence). The CDR3 has 16 amino acids. V dropped 7 bases and J dropped 0 bases, with 13 bases sitting between them. The CDR3 protein is CASTPKRDSGANVLTF. CDR3 sequence (DNA): TGCGCCAGCACCCCAAAGAGAGACTCTGGGGCCAACGTCCTGACTTTC.

V usage is TRBV6-5 and J usage is TRBJ2-7; D may be TRBD1 (6 bases). The CDR3 covers 14 residues. The V end was cut by 4 bases, the J end by 4 bases, with 14 bases between. CDR1 is MNHEY and CDR2 is SVGAGI in the germline V gene. The CDR3 reads CASSSIERGYEQYF. The CDR3 region has the DNA TGTGCCAGCAGTTCGATAGAGAGGGGGTACGAGCAGTACTTC.

In its sample, this clonotype was seen a few times. The chain links TRBV20-1 to TRBJ2-7, with D maybe TRBD1 (6 bases). Looked up from germline, CDR1 is DFQATT and CDR2 is SNEGSKA (reference sequence). V shed 6 bases and J shed 2 bases, with 11 bases lying between them. The CDR3 is 12 residues long. The CDR3: CSARGVAYEQYF. The CDR3, as DNA: TGCAGTGCCAGGGGTGTGGCCTACGAGCAGTACTTC.

This sequence joins TRBV25-1 and TRBJ2-5; TRBD2 agrees at 8 bases. The V segment lost 4 bases and the J segment 5 bases; nucleotides outside the gene matches: 12. CDR3 length equals 16 residues. Germline CDR1 MGHDK, CDR2 SYGVNS. This chain's CDR3 is CASSGIGRAVMETQYF. CDR3 sequence (DNA): TGTGCCAGCAGTGGTATCGGGAGGGCCGTTATGGAGACCCAGTACTTC.

This clonotype has a handful of counts. The chain uses TRBV18 and TRBJ2-1; 8 bases match TRBD2. The V gene's germline CDR1 is KGHSH and CDR2 LQKENI. This CDR3 is 16 amino acids long. V lost 3 bases, J lost 2 bases, and 6 bases stayed unmatched. The CDR3 reads CASSPDRGGTYNEQFF. CDR3 sequence (DNA): TGTGCCAGCTCACCGGACCGCGGGGGGACCTACAATGAGCAGTTCTTC. Filled out from reference TRBV18 and TRBJ2-1, the complete variable domain reads NAGVMQNPRHLVRRRGQEARLRCSPMKGHSHVYWYRQLPEEGLKFMVYLQKENIIDESGMPKERFSAEFPKEGPSILRIQQVVRGDSAAYFCASSPDRGGTYNEQFFGPGTRLTVL.

This chain joins TRBV29-1 and TRBJ2-1; D is unclear. This CDR3 is built from 11 residues. Germline CDR1 is SQVTM and CDR2 is ANQGSEA. Trimming pared 8 bases from V and 3 bases from J, leaving 8 bases between. CDR3 DNA sequence: TGCAGCTCCGTCATCTACAATGAGCAGTTCTTC. Its translation is CSSVIYNEQFF.

The rearrangement links TRBV24-1 to TRBJ2-1; D possibly corresponds to TRBD1 (6 bases). In germline, CDR1 is KGHDR, CDR2 SFDVKD. The CDR3 spans 16 residues. Between the trimmed V and J ends, which lost 4 bases and 4 bases, there was a span of 16 bases. CDR3 in DNA: TGTGCCACCAGTGAGGGACACTTCGAGGGGTACAATGAGCAGTTCTTC. It encodes CATSEGHFEGYNEQFF.

This clonotype was counted ten times or more. The chain carries TRBV20-1 and TRBJ1-1; D is perhaps TRBD1 (5 bases). Between the trimmed V and J ends, which lost 2 bases and 2 bases, there was a span of 9 bases. There are 13 residues in the CDR3. Germline V lookup: CDR1 DFQATT, CDR2 SNEGSKA (reference sequence). The CDR3 is CSARKGRNTEAFF. In nucleotides, the CDR3 is TGCAGTGCTAGAAAGGGGCGTAACACTGAAGCTTTCTTT.

This chain joins TRBV7-6 and TRBJ2-3; a weak D match, TRBD1 (7 bases). This CDR3 spans 15 amino acids. Germline assignment: CDR1 SGHVS and CDR2 FNYEAQ. Trimming removed 5 bases from V and 2 bases from J, with 14 bases in between. The CDR3 spells CASSRQGGYTDTQYF. The CDR3 coding sequence is TGTGCCAGCAGCCGCCAGGGGGGATACACAGATACGCAGTATTTT.

At least ten counts were recorded for this clonotype. The chain has TRBV7-8 and TRBJ2-1; 7 bases match TRBD2. CDR1 and CDR2 from the germline V gene are SGHVS and FQNEAQ. The CDR3 is 18 amino acids. The V gene end was trimmed by 4 bases and the J gene end by 8 bases; junction bases not matched to a gene: 20. The CDR3 nucleotides are TGTGCCAGCAGCTCCGACATTCCGCGACTAGCTAGAGTCTATGAGCAGTTCTTC. Protein sequence: CASSSDIPRLARVYEQFF.

V gene TRBV5-6 combines with J gene TRBJ2-1, with TRBD1 identical over 7 bases. The CDR3 runs 14 residues. Germline CDR1 and CDR2: SGHDT and YYEEEE. V shed 4 bases, J shed 7 bases, and the junction held 8 bases outside the gene matches. The CDR3 loop reads CASSSFDRVNEQFF. The CDR3 coding sequence is TGTGCCAGCAGCAGTTTCGACAGGGTGAATGAGCAGTTCTTC.

The rearrangement links TRBV15 to TRBJ2-2; D gene uncertain. The CDR3 is 15 amino acids. Germline V gene lookup returns CDR1 LNHNV and CDR2 YYDKDF (reference sequence). Trimming cost V 1 base and J 0 bases, with 6 bases left between them. The CDR3 spells CATSRAVANTGELFF. The CDR3 nucleotides are TGTGCCACCAGCAGAGCTGTCGCGAACACCGGGGAGCTGTTTTTT.

This sequence joins TRBV4-2 and TRBJ2-5; TRBD2 aligns across 10 bases. Germline assignment: CDR1 LGHNA and CDR2 YNFKEQ. Unmatched junction bases numbered 9, after V lost 1 base and J lost 4 bases. CDR3 length: 17 amino acids. The CDR3 region has the DNA TGTGCCAGCAGCCAAGGGCTAGCGGGAGCTTTTCCAGAGACCCAGTACTTC. Its translation is CASSQGLAGAFPETQYF.

A remark on this clonotype: A much bigger clone sits one base away, suggesting this may be a read error. The chain is built from TRBV20-1 and TRBJ2-1; 10 bases agree with TRBD2. The CDR3 covers 13 residues. Germline CDR1 reads DFQATT; CDR2 reads SNEGSKA (reference sequence). The CDR3 sequence is CIAVLAGRREQFF. The CDR3, as DNA: TGCATTGCTGTACTAGCGGGGCGGCGGGAGCAGTTCTTC.

This clonotype was picked up a small number of times. The rearrangement joins TRBV7-2 to TRBJ2-7; maybe TRBD1 (6 bases). The CDR3 has 14 residues. The V end was cut by 0 bases, the J end by 5 bases, with 11 bases between. Germline CDR1 and CDR2: SGHTA and FQGNSA. CDR3 in DNA: TGTGCCAGCAGCTTAGCCCTACAGGGAAACGAGCAGTACTTC. This gives the protein CASSLALQGNEQYF.

The V call is TRBV7-2, the J call TRBJ2-3, with D possibly being TRBD1 (6 bases). The germline V gene has CDR1 SGHTA and CDR2 FQGNSA. The CDR3 spans 13 residues. The V gene lost 3 bases and the J gene lost 6 bases, with 10 bases spanning the gap. The chain's CDR3 is CASSLSGDDTQYF. The CDR3 DNA follows: TGTGCCAGCAGCTTGTCAGGGGATGATACGCAGTATTTT.